This entry lists 6 T cell receptor beta chains sequenced from one sample in a study of T cell responses to AZD1222 COVID-19 vaccine. TCRdb's table, derived via immunoSEQ multiplex PCR, lists solely in-frame clones and lacks some. The sample contains roughly 120,000 clones, around 86% of which appear only once. Sequenced here: peripheral blood, sampled 28 days after the second AZD1222 dose. The receptor set was obtained from an adult who received the AZD1222 COVID-19 vaccine.

This chain joins TRBV4-3 and TRBJ2-1; 8 bases match TRBD2. The ends lost 0 bases at V and 7 bases at J; junction bases unmatched: 11. The CDR3 is 17 residues long. Per the germline V gene, CDR1 is LGHNA and CDR2 is YSLEER. The CDR3 region is CASSQEPSGGARNEQFF. The CDR3 DNA reads TGCGCCAGCAGCCAAGAACCGTCCGGGGGGGCCAGGAATGAGCAGTTCTTC.

The count of this clone is one. This rearrangement joins TRBV4-3 to TRBJ2-7; TRBD1 might be the D (5 bases). Germline lookup yields CDR1 LGHNA and CDR2 YSLEER. This CDR3 has 14 residues. V lost 6 bases to trimming and J lost 2 bases, with 14 bases between them. Written as DNA, the CDR3 is TGCGCCAGCAGTGAATGGATGGACACCTACGAGCAGTACTTC. Its translation: CASSEWMDTYEQYF.

This clone has a handful of counts. The chain combines TRBV21-1 with TRBJ1-4. TRBV21-1 is a known pseudogene. The CDR3 is 17 residues long. Written as DNA, the CDR3 is TGTGCCAGCAGCAACACCCCAGGGAGGCTCACGTTTGAAAAACTGTTTTTT. Encoded protein: CASSNTPGRLTFEKLFF.

V gene TRBV29-1 combines with J gene TRBJ1-2; D unresolved. V gave up 4 bases and J gave up 6 bases, with 9 bases separating them. The CDR3 covers 11 residues. CDR1 SQVTM and CDR2 ANQGSEA come from the germline V gene. The CDR3 protein is CSVGDPDGYTF. For the CDR3, the DNA is TGCAGCGTTGGTGACCCGGATGGCTACACCTTC.

This rearrangement joins TRBV6-2 or TRBV6-3 to TRBJ2-7; D is uncertain. V was pared by 5 bases and J by 3 bases, with 23 bases between. Per the germline V gene, CDR1 is MNHEY and CDR2 is SVGEGT. This CDR3 has 17 residues. CDR3 sequence: CASSTPDGLNTYYEQYF. The CDR3 nucleotides are TGTGCCAGCAGTACCCCGGACGGGTTGAACACCTACTACGAGCAGTACTTC.

J is TRBJ2-1 and V is TRBV3-1 (or the pseudogene TRBV3-2), with D unresolved. The CDR3 covers 12 residues. The ends were cut back, 1 base at V and 10 bases at J, with 8 bases in the middle. Per the germline V gene, CDR1 is LGHDT and CDR2 is YNNKEL (reference sequence). As DNA, the CDR3 is TGTGCCAGCAGCCAAGTGGCCTGGGAGCAGTTCTTC. Translated: CASSQVAWEQFF.